This T cell receptor beta chain was identified in a study of T cells in Graves' hyperthyroidism and ophthalmopathy (dated by TCRdb to between 2019 and 2020). The study in broad terms: Peripheral blood samples were taken at the time of initial diagnosis, prior to any treatment. Prospective prediction of ophthalmopathy was tested in an independent validation cohort of fewer than 20 hyperthyroidism patients and 17 patients who later progressed to ophthalmopathy. The 100 discovery patients were divided at random into training and test sets in a 7:3 ratio. Once sampling was done, hyperthyroidism patients were given methimazole at a starting dose of 30 mg daily, whereas ophthalmopathy patients were given high-dose intravenous methylprednisolone. To identify distinguishing TCR V-J signatures, a discovery cohort of 95 to 100 patients was used, comprising approximately 40 with Graves' ophthalmopathy and around 60 with stable Graves' hyperthyroidism. In about 6 Graves' hyperthyroidism patients, the study also compared T-cell repertoires from thyroid tissue with T-cell repertoires from blood. According to the paper, TCR Vbeta CDR3 sequencing was carried out on about 140 peripheral blood samples, which came from under 50 ophthalmopathy, about 75 hyperthyroidism and around 17 progressor patients.

Overall study results and their limits: Sample size was not statistically predetermined, and blinding of investigators to group allocation was not performed. Most expanded thyroid clonotypes (frequency above 0.001) were also found in blood, which suggests that blood repertoires may mirror thyroid immune responses. A model built on a 13 V-J signature distinguished ophthalmopathy from stable hyperthyroidism, reaching about 88% sensitivity and around 82% specificity in cross-validation and 80%/75% in testing. In validation, the model predicted progression to ophthalmopathy with 55% to 71% sensitivity and 72% to 85% specificity, a median of 6.5 months before onset.

The TCR beta CDR3 regions were amplified from RNA transcripts. The TCR CDR3 was subjected to a first round of RT-PCR using the HTBI primer set and the Qiagen OneStep RT-PCR kit. Libraries were constructed in a second round of multiplex PCR, after which size selection and purification were carried out. The libraries were sequenced on an Illumina HiSeq2000 using paired-end 100 bp reads. Per the authors' processing: SOAPnuke was used to process the raw data, removing reads that contained adapters or uncalled bases, had a mean Phred below 15, or lacked an exact match to the constant primer or identifier. COPE v1.2.5 was used to merge the high-quality paired reads, and each unique nucleotide sequence was defined as a clonotype. MiTCR v1.1 was used to align the clonotypes against IMGT TRBV, TRBD and TRBJ reference segments. Only V-J combinations with frequency above 0.0001, covering 99% to 99.2% of repertoires, were analysed. A TCS score was defined as the ratio between F50 (clonal expansion) and ExV (chaos), using BLOSUM62-based TCRdist between CDR3 peptides within each V-J. Welch's t-statistics and random forest reduced around 510 V-J features to 10 to 15, which were used in a naive Bayes classifier (R e1071). Through fastp at Q25 and MiXCR, TCRdb rebuilt clones from the public reads, retaining in-frame beta chains. Merged by CDR3 protein, the rows form single entries marked with the most common genes and DNA. These V and J calls are TCRdb output, not the study's own analysis. The sample profile shows hundreds of thousands of distinct CDR3 sequences; roughly 13% of them were found once. Clones ranked in the top ten supply 5% to 7% of the sample.

The hyperthyroidism patients were between 18 and 65 years old and newly diagnosed, with a disease duration of less than 2 months. Exclusion was applied to patients with uncontrolled infections, other autoimmune diseases, pregnancy or lactation. Diagnoses were established on the basis of clinical symptoms, serum thyroxine and TRAb, thyroid ultrasound, and orbital computed tomography. For progressor patients, blood was drawn at the first diagnosis of hyperthyroidism, before any ophthalmopathy symptoms had appeared. Ficoll-Paque density gradient centrifugation was used to isolate PBMCs from about 9 ml of fresh peripheral blood. Progressor patients were first diagnosed with Graves' hyperthyroidism and then developed ophthalmopathy during follow-up. Total RNA was extracted using Trizol reagent, and RNA quality was assessed on an Agilent 2100 Bioanalyzer. Deletion took 5 bases off V and 8 bases off J, with a span of 10 bases between the germline ends. The CDR3 covers 12 residues, taking in both the cysteine and the phenylalanine. The CDR3 DNA has 36 bases and is translated from base 1. CDR1 and CDR2 are drawn from the germline V gene (reference sequence): MNHEY, SMNVEV.

This clonotype was seen at least ten times. The clone's antigen remains unknown. Nothing much larger sits one base from this clone, and base qualities are not available. The rearranged segments are TRBV27 and TRBJ2-1, with TRBD1 as a weak D call on 6 bases. The sample comprised blood. The TCR was taken from a woman in her twenties or thirties with Graves' hyperthyroidism that later progressed to Graves' ophthalmopathy. The sequenced DNA is TGTGCCAGCAGTCGAGGGGGATATGAGCAGTTCTTC. This translates into CASSRGGYEQFF.